The T cell receptor beta chain under discussion was sequenced for a study of blood T cell repertoires in COVID-19. In the study overall: COVID-19 samples collected from the United States, Italy and Spain covered acute and convalescent phases.

The germline V gene encodes CDR1 MNHNY and CDR2 SVGAGI (reference sequence). Trimming took 5 bases from V and 5 from J; bases not matched to a gene: 8. This CDR3 has 14 residues. This clone was counted a few times. Authors' processing steps: Reference gene primer amplification gave nucleated cell count estimates. TCRdb's table, derived via immunoSEQ multiplex PCR, lists solely in-frame clones and lacks some. The V and J calls and clone size come from that table; D and trimming were worked out from the DNA. This table holds around 310,000 clones, more than 75% found once. The TCR comes from a woman aged 50 to 60 with active or convalescent COVID-19. This rearrangement joins TRBV6-6 to TRBJ1-1; the match to TRBD1 covers 7 bases. What was sequenced was peripheral blood. The chain's CDR3 is CASSLTGAFTEAFF. The DNA for the CDR3 is TGTGCCAGCAGTCTTACAGGGGCGTTTACTGAAGCTTTCTTT.